This T cell receptor beta chain derives from a study of T cell changes during pregnancy in multiple sclerosis. Germline CDR1 reads MNHNS; CDR2 reads SASEGT. The CDR3 has 14 amino acids. The junction had 1 base not matched to a gene; V was cut back by 0 bases and J by 6 bases. TCRdb's copy holds only in-frame clones and misses some; the assay was immunoSEQ multiplex PCR. The table lists around 92,000 clones, approximately 93% of them singletons. The receptor's source is a female donor with multiple sclerosis, enrolled in a pregnancy study. The material sequenced was peripheral blood, taken after pregnancy. The rearrangement joins TRBV6-1 to TRBJ2-2; 7 bases match TRBD2. The chain's CDR3 is CASSEAGGPGELFF. CDR3 sequence (DNA): TGTGCCAGCAGTGAAGCGGGAGGGCCCGGGGAGCTGTTTTTT.